The 24 T cell receptor beta chains presented below share a single source sample, sequenced in a study of blood T cell repertoires in COVID-19. The assay was immunoSEQ multiplex PCR, and TCRdb's table has in-frame clones only and misses some. Altogether tens of thousands of clones are present, 65% to 90% being singletons, with the ten largest covering roughly 25%. Sequencing was performed on peripheral blood. These receptors were taken from a man between 60 and 70 years old with acute or convalescent COVID-19.

This clone showed up just a few times. The rearrangement joins TRBV6-1 to TRBJ2-7; D gene ambiguous. The germline V and J ends were trimmed by 1 base and 0 bases, with 4 bases remaining between them. Per germline, CDR1 MNHNS and CDR2 SASEGT. This CDR3 is 13 amino acids long. The CDR3 DNA follows: TGTGCCAGCAGTGAAGGCAGCTCCTACGAGCAGTACGTC. It is translated as CASSEGSSYEQYV.

The chain is built from TRBV5-5 and TRBJ1-1; 8 bases line up with TRBD1. V trimming: 1 base; J trimming: 4 bases; junction bases outside the gene matches: 12. The CDR3 runs to 17 residues. Germline loops: CDR1 SGHKS, CDR2 YYEKEE (reference sequence). CDR3 in amino acids: CASSLTPHFQGATEAFF. The CDR3 DNA follows: TGTGCCAGCAGCTTGACCCCACATTTTCAGGGGGCCACTGAAGCTTTCTTT.

The chain is built from TRBV7-2 and TRBJ1-1, with no clear D. Germline CDR1 and CDR2: SGHTA and FQGNSA. V lost 3 bases and J lost 0, with 14 bases in between. The CDR3 has 16 amino acids. The DNA for the CDR3 is TGTGCCAGCAGCTTTCGGGTCGCAGCCCTGAACACTGAAGCTTTCTTT. As protein: CASSFRVAALNTEAFF.

V gene TRBV2 combines with J gene TRBJ1-6, with 7 bases identical to TRBD1. With V trimmed by 2 bases and J by 9 bases, 13 bases remained unmatched. The length of the CDR3 is 17 residues. Germline V lookup: CDR1 SNHLY, CDR2 FYNNEI. The CDR3 loop reads CASSELTQGGLSSPLHF. CDR3 sequence (DNA): TGTGCCAGCAGTGAACTCACCCAGGGGGGATTAAGTTCACCCCTCCACTTT.

The V gene is TRBV10-2, the J gene TRBJ1-5; tentative D call: TRBD1 (6 bases). This CDR3 spans 15 amino acids. The V end lost 8 bases, the J end lost 6 bases, and 20 bases lay between the germline ends. Per the germline V gene, CDR1 is WSHSY and CDR2 is SAAADI. The CDR3 region is CASRSTGNSGQPQHF. CDR3 bases: TGCGCCAGCCGCTCAACAGGGAATTCGGGTCAGCCCCAGCATTTT.

V and J are TRBV6-5 and TRBJ1-2; possible D gene TRBD1, 6 bases. In germline, CDR1 is MNHEY, CDR2 SVGAGI. The CDR3 sequence is 15 residues long. The V gene lost 6 bases and the J gene lost 0 bases, with 14 bases spanning the gap. CDR3: CASRTTGRANYGYTF. For the CDR3, the DNA is TGTGCCAGCAGAACAACAGGGAGGGCTAACTATGGCTACACCTTC.

The count of this clone is one. V usage is TRBV7-2 and J usage is TRBJ2-3; 8 nucleotides agree with TRBD1. The germline V gene encodes CDR1 SGHTA and CDR2 FQGNSA. The CDR3 is 15 residues long. With V trimmed by 5 bases and J by 4 bases, 8 bases remained unmatched. The CDR3 bases are TGTGCCAGCAGCGCACGACAGGGGAGTTCAGATACGCAGTATTTT. Encoded protein: CASSARQGSSDTQYF. Full variable domain (outside the CDR3, taken from reference TRBV7-2 and TRBJ2-3): GAGVSQSPSNKVTEKGKDVELRCDPISGHTALYWYRQSLGQGLEFLIYFQGNSAPDKSGLPSDRFSAERTGGSVSTLTIQRTQQEDSAVYLCASSARQGSSDTQYFGPGTRLTVL.

A few counts support this clone. V usage is TRBV11-2 and J usage is TRBJ2-2; the match to TRBD1 covers 8 bases. CDR1 and CDR2 (germline): SGHAT, FQNNGV. This CDR3 has 16 amino acids. The V gene end was trimmed by 5 bases and the J gene end by 1 base; junction bases not matched to a gene: 6. In nucleotides, the CDR3 is TGTGCCAGCAGCCCGCCCGGGACAGGGAACACCGGGGAGCTGTTTTTT. It codes for CASSPPGTGNTGELFF.

J is TRBJ1-2 and V is TRBV27, with 8 bases identical to TRBD1. The CDR3 covers 16 residues. The junction had 14 bases not matched to a gene; V was cut back by 5 bases and J by 6 bases. Germline V gene sequence: CDR1 MNHEY, CDR2 SMNVEV (reference sequence). The CDR3, as DNA: TGTGCCAGCAGTCTACTCCCTACTGGGACAGGCGATGGCTACACCTTC. Protein product: CASSLLPTGTGDGYTF.

The genes are TRBV6-2 or TRBV6-3 and TRBJ1-2, with TRBD1 matching over 12 bases. There are 15 residues in the CDR3. CDR1 MNHEY and CDR2 SVGEGT come from the germline V gene. The V and J ends lost 5 bases and 7 bases, in that order; junction bases with no gene match: 8. CDR3: CASSRTGTGGFGYTF. In DNA form, the CDR3 reads TGTGCCAGCAGTCGCACCGGGACAGGGGGCTTTGGCTACACCTTC.

This clone was counted a single time. The chain has TRBV27 and TRBJ1-2; D unclear. Germline values: CDR1 MNHEY, CDR2 SMNVEV (reference sequence). This CDR3 region has 13 residues. V lost 3 bases, J lost 4 bases, and 9 bases lay in between. The CDR3 DNA reads as TGTGCCAGCAGTTTTTATGCCGGCTATGGCTACACCTTC. Translating it yields CASSFYAGYGYTF.

V usage is TRBV12-3 or TRBV12-4 and J usage is TRBJ1-1; no definite D call. The CDR3 is made up of 12 amino acids. Trimming removed 5 bases from V and 1 base from J, with 5 bases in between. CDR3 sequence: CASSRQNTEAFF. The DNA for the CDR3 is TGTGCCAGCAGTCGACAGAACACTGAAGCTTTCTTT.

This rearrangement joins TRBV9 to TRBJ1-1; 7 bases align to TRBD1. The length of the CDR3 is 12 residues. V lost 4 bases, J lost 7 bases, and 4 bases stayed unmatched. CDR1 SGDLS and CDR2 YYNGEE come from the germline V gene. The CDR3 DNA reads as TGTGCCAGCAGCCCCCGACAGGGTGAAGCTTTCTTT. It specifies CASSPRQGEAFF. Together with reference TRBV9 and TRBJ1-1, the CDR3 gives the full variable domain: DSGVTQTPKHLITATGQRVTLRCSPRSGDLSVYWYQQSLDQGLQFLIQYYNGEERAKGNILERFSAQQFPDLHSELNLSSLELGDSALYFCASSPRQGEAFFGQGTRLTVV.

The V call is TRBV28, the J call TRBJ1-1; 11 bases line up with TRBD1. The CDR3 extends over 14 amino acids. After removal of 1 base from V and 11 bases from J, the junction contained 6 bases not matched to a gene. The germline V gene has CDR1 MDHEN and CDR2 SYDVKM. The CDR3 reads CASSLLGTGGRAFF. In DNA, the CDR3 is TGTGCCAGCAGTTTATTAGGGACAGGGGGACGGGCTTTCTTT.

Only one count was recorded for this clone. The genes are TRBV18 and TRBJ2-2; TRBD2 agrees at 8 bases. Trimming at V came to 3 bases and at J to 0 bases, leaving 9 bases not matched to a gene. CDR1 is KGHSH and CDR2 is LQKENI in the germline V gene. The CDR3 totals 18 residues. CDR3: CASSPRSGGGSNTGELFF. The CDR3 bases are TGTGCCAGCTCACCCCGGAGTGGCGGGGGGTCGAACACCGGGGAGCTGTTTTTT.

This clone was detected only once. The CDR3 coding sequence is TGCGCCAGCAGCCAAGCGGTTACAGATACGCAGTATTTT. Protein: CASSQAVTDTQYF. This sequence joins TRBV4-1 and TRBJ2-3; D is ambiguous. There are 13 residues in the CDR3. V lost 1 base and J 3 bases, leaving 5 bases between the germline ends. The germline V gene has CDR1 MGHRA and CDR2 YSYEKL.

The chain combines TRBV11-1 with TRBJ2-2, with D perhaps TRBD1 (6 bases). The V gene lost 5 bases and the J gene lost 0 bases, with 13 bases spanning the gap. This CDR3 comprises 16 residues. Germline values: CDR1 SGHAT, CDR2 FQDESV (reference sequence). CDR3 protein: CASSTRGHTNTGELFF. The CDR3 nucleotides are TGTGCCAGCAGCACTCGGGGACACACGAACACCGGGGAGCTGTTTTTT.

DNA for the CDR3: TGTGCCAGCAGCTTAGGGACAGGGAGGTTAAATGAGCAGTTCTTC. Translated: CASSLGTGRLNEQFF. The gene calls are TRBV11-2 and TRBJ2-1; 8 bases map to TRBD1. Germline values: CDR1 SGHAT, CDR2 FQNNGV. Trimming cost V 1 base and J 7 bases; bases outside gene matches: 6. The CDR3 is 15 residues long.

The CDR3: CSATEDYTEAFF. Written as DNA, the CDR3 is TGCAGCGCAACCGAAGACTACACTGAAGCTTTCTTT. The J gene is TRBJ1-1, the V gene TRBV29-1, with D uncertain. CDR1 and CDR2 from the germline V gene are SQVTM and ANQGSEA. The CDR3 loop spans 12 amino acids. The V end lost 7 bases, the J end lost 3 bases, and 12 bases lay between the germline ends.

V usage is TRBV18 and J usage is TRBJ1-2; D not certain. Germline V gene lookup returns CDR1 KGHSH and CDR2 LQKENI. Trimming removed 3 bases from V and 3 bases from J, with 14 bases in between. There are 15 residues in the CDR3. CDR3 sequence: CASSPTAEADYGYTF. The CDR3 DNA sequence: TGTGCCAGCTCACCTACTGCGGAGGCAGACTATGGCTACACCTTC.

V is TRBV11-1 and J is TRBJ1-6; D not certain. Per germline, CDR1 SGHAT and CDR2 FQDESV (reference sequence). V was trimmed by 3 bases and J by 3 bases, leaving 9 bases between them. The CDR3 sequence is 15 residues long. In DNA, the CDR3 is TGTGCCAGCAGCTTCGGGGTCCACTATAATTCACCCCTCCACTTT. Its protein product is CASSFGVHYNSPLHF.

This clone was detected only a few times. The chain carries TRBV28 and TRBJ1-1; D unclear. Trimming left V 2 bases short and J 1 base short, with 5 bases between. CDR1 is MDHEN and CDR2 is SYDVKM in the germline V gene. The CDR3 extends over 13 amino acids. The CDR3 protein is CASSLDWNTEAFF. CDR3 bases: TGTGCCAGCAGTTTAGACTGGAACACTGAAGCTTTCTTT.

The CDR3 sequence is CASSLSGGNYGYTF. The CDR3 nucleotides are TGTGCCAGCAGTTTATCGGGAGGGAACTATGGCTACACCTTC. The V call is TRBV27, the J call TRBJ1-2; D is unclear. Germline CDR1 reads MNHEY; CDR2 reads SMNVEV (reference sequence). The CDR3 is 14 residues long. Trimming took 0 bases from V and 2 from J, leaving 7 bases between them.

Only a few counts were recorded for this clone. The J gene is TRBJ1-1, the V gene TRBV7-8; TRBD1 agrees at 9 bases. This CDR3 contains 18 residues. The V gene's germline CDR1 is SGHVS and CDR2 FQNEAQ. J was trimmed by 0 bases and V by 1 base; bases with no gene match: 9. The CDR3 here is CASSLVTGGGRMNTEAFF. The CDR3 nucleotides read TGTGCCAGCAGCTTAGTTACAGGGGGCGGGAGGATGAACACTGAAGCTTTCTTT.